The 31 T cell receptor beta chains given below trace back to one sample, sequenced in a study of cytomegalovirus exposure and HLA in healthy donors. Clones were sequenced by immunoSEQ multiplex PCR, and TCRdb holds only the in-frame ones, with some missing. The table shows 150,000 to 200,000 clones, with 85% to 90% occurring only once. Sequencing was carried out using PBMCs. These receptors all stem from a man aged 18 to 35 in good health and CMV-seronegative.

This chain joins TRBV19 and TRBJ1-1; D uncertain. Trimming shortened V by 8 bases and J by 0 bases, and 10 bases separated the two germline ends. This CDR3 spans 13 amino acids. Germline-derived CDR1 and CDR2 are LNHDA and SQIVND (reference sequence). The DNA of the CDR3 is TGTGCCAGTTATGGAGGGATGAACACTGAAGCTTTCTTT. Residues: CASYGGMNTEAFF.

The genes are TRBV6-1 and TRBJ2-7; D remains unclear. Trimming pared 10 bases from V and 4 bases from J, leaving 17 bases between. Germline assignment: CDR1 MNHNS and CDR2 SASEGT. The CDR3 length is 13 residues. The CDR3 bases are TGTGCCACACACCGCGTGGGCGTTTACGAGCAGTACTTC. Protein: CATHRVGVYEQYF.

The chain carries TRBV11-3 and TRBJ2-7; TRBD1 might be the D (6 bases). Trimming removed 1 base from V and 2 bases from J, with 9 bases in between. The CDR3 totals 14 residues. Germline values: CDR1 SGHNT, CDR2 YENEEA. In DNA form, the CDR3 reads TGTGCCAGCAGCTTAGGATCAGGGGCCTACGAGCAGTACTTC. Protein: CASSLGSGAYEQYF.

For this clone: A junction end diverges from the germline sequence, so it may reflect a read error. CDR3 in DNA: TGTGCTAGCAGCTTTGGCAGGGGCAATGAGCAGTTCTTC. The encoded protein is CASSFGRGNEQFF. The chain is built from TRBV7-7 and TRBJ2-1, with a tentative D call TRBD1 (6 bases). The germline V gene has CDR1 SSHAT and CDR2 FNYEAQ (reference sequence). The CDR3 consists of 13 residues. The complete variable domain, with remaining parts taken from reference TRBV7-7 and TRBJ2-1, reads GAGVSQSPRYKVTKRGQDVTLRCDPISSHATLYWYQQALGQGPEFLTYFNYEAQPDKSGLPSDRFSAERPEGSISTLTIQRTEQRDSAMYRCASSFGRGNEQFFGPGTRLTVL.

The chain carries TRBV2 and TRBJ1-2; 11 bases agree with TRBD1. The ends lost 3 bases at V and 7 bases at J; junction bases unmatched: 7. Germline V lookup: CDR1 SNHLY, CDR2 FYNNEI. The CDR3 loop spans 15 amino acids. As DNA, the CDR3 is TGTGCCAGCAGTGAGGGGACAGGGGGTGTGAGTGGCTACACCTTC. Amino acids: CASSEGTGGVSGYTF.

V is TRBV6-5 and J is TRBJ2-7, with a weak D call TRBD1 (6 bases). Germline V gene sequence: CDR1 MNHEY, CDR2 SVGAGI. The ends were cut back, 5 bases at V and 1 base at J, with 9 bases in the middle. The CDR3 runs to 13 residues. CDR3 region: CASSLGQSYEQYV. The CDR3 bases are TGTGCCAGCAGTCTAGGACAGTCCTACGAGCAGTACGTC.

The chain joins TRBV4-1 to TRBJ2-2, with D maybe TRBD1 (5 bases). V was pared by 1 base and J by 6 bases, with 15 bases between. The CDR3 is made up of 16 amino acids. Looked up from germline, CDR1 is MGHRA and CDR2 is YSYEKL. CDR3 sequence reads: CASSQAPRVRSGELFF. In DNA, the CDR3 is TGCGCCAGCAGCCAAGCCCCCAGGGTCCGGTCCGGGGAGCTGTTTTTT.

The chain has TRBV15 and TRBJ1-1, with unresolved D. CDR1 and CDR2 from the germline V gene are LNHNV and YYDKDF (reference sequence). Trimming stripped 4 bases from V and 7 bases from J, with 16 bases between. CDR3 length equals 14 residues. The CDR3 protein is CATSTDSGRVEAFF. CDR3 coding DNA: TGTGCCACCAGCACAGATTCCGGTCGAGTTGAAGCTTTCTTT.

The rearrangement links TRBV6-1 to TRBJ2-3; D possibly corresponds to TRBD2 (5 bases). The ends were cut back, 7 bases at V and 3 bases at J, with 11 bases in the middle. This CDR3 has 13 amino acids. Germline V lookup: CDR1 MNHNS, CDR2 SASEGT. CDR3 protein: CASKTRGTDTQYF. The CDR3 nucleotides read TGTGCCAGCAAAACCAGAGGGACAGATACGCAGTATTTT.

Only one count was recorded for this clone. DNA for the CDR3: TGCGCCAGCAGCCAAGAGCGGGGGAGCTCCTACGAGCAGTACTTC. It yields the protein CASSQERGSSYEQYF. The gene calls are TRBV4-1 and TRBJ2-7; 7 nucleotides match TRBD2. This CDR3 contains 15 residues. The J segment lost 0 bases and the V segment lost 0 bases, leaving 2 bases of the junction unmatched. CDR1 is MGHRA and CDR2 is YSYEKL in the germline V gene.

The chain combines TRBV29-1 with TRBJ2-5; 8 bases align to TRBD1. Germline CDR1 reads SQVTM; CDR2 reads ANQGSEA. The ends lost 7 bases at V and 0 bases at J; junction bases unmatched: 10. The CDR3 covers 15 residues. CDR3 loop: CSAAPRTGYQETQYF. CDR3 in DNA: TGCAGCGCCGCGCCCCGGACAGGGTACCAAGAGACCCAGTACTTC.

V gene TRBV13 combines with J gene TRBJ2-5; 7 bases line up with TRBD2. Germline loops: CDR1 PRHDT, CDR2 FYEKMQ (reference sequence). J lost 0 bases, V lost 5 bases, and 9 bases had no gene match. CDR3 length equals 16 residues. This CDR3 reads CASSPSTGGNQETQYF. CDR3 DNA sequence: TGTGCCAGCAGCCCATCCACCGGGGGGAACCAAGAGACCCAGTACTTC.

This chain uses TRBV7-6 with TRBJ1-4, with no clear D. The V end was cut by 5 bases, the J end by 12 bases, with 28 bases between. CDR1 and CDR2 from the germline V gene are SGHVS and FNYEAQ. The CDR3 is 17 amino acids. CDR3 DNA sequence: TGTGCCAGCAGCCCCCCTTATGTGTCGGCCTATGGAGAAGAACTGTTTTTT. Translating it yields CASSPPYVSAYGEELFF.

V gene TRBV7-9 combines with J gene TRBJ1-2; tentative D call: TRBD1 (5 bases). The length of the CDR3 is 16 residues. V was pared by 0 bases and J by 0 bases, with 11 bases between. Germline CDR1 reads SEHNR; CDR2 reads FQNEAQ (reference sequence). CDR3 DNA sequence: TGTGCCAGCAGCTTAGCCCGGACGACAGCTAACTATGGCTACACCTTC. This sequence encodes CASSLARTTANYGYTF.

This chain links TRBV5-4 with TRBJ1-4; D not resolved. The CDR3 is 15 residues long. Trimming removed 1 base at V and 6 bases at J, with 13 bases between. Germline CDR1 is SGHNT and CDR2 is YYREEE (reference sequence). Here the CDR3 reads CASSLNPPTDEKLFF. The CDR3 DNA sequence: TGTGCCAGCAGCTTGAACCCTCCCACAGATGAAAAACTGTTTTTT.

The CDR3 spells CASSPGQGADTQYF. DNA of the CDR3: TGTGCCAGCAGCCCGGGACAGGGGGCGGATACGCAGTATTTT. The rearrangement links TRBV5-5 to TRBJ2-3; 12 bases align to TRBD1. In germline, CDR1 is SGHKS, CDR2 YYEKEE (reference sequence). J was trimmed by 6 bases and V by 4 bases; bases with no gene match: 3. CDR3 length equals 14 residues.

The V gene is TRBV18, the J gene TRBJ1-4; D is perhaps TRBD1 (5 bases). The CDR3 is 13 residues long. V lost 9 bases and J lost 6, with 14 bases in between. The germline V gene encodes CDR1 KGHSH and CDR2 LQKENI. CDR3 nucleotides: TGTGCCAGTTTCACCCAAGGGGATGAAAAACTGTTTTTT. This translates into CASFTQGDEKLFF. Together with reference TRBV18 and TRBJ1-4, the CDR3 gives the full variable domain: NAGVMQNPRHLVRRRGQEARLRCSPMKGHSHVYWYRQLPEEGLKFMVYLQKENIIDESGMPKERFSAEFPKEGPSILRIQQVVRGDSAAYFCASFTQGDEKLFFGSGTQLSVL.

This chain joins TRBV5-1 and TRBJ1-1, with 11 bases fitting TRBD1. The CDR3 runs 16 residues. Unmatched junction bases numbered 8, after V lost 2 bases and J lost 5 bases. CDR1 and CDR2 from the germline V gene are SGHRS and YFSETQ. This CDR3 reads CASSLYGTGGNTEAFF. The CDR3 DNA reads TGCGCCAGCAGCTTATACGGGACAGGGGGAAATACTGAAGCTTTCTTT.

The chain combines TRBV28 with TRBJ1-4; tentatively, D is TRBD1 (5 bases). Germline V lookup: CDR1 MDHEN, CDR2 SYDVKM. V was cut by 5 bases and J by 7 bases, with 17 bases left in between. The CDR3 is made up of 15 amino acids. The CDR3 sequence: CASSQPQGGGEKLFF. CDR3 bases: TGTGCCAGCAGTCAGCCCCAGGGCGGGGGTGAAAAACTGTTTTTT.

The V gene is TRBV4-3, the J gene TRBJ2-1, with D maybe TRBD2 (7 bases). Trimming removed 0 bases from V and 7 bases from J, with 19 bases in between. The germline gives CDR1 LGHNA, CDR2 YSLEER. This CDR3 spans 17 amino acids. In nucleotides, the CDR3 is TGCGCCAGCAGCCAAGAAGTCCTGGGGCGGGGGCAGAATGAGCAGTTCTTC. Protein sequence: CASSQEVLGRGQNEQFF.

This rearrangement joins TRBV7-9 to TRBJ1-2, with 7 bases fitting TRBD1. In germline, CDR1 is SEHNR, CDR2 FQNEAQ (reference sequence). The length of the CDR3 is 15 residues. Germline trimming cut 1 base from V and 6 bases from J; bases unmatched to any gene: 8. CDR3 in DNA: TGTGCCAGCAGCTTAGGATCACGGACAGGAGATGGCTACACCTTC. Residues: CASSLGSRTGDGYTF.

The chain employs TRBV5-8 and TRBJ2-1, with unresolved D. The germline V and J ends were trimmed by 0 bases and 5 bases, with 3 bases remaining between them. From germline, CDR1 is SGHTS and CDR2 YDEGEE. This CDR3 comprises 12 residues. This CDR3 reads CASSLGDNEQFF. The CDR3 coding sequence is TGTGCCAGCAGCTTGGGAGACAATGAGCAGTTCTTC.

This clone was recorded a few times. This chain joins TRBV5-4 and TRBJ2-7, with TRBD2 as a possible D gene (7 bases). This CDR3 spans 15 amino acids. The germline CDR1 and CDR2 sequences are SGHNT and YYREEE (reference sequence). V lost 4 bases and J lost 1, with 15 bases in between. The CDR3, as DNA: TGTGCCAGCAGCGGAAGGGGGGGTACATCCTACGAGCAGTACTTC. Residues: CASSGRGGTSYEQYF.

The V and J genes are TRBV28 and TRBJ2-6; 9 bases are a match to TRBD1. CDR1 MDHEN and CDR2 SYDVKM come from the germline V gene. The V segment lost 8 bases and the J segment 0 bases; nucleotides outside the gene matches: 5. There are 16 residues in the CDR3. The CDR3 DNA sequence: TGTGCCAGCCAGACAGGGGGTCTCTCTGGGGCCAACGTCCTGACTTTC. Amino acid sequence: CASQTGGLSGANVLTF. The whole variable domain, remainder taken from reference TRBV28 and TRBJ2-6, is DVKVTQSSRYLVKRTGEKVFLECVQDMDHENMFWYRQDPGLGLRLIYFSYDVKMKEKGDIPEGYSVSREKKERFSLILESASTNQTSMYLCASQTGGLSGANVLTFGAGSRLTVL.

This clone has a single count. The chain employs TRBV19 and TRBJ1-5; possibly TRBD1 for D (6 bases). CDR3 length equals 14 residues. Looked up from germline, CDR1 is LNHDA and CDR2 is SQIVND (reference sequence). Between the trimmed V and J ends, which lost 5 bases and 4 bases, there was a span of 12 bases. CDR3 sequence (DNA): TGTGCCAGTAGTTACAGGGAGACGAATCAGCCCCAGCATTTT. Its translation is CASSYRETNQPQHF.

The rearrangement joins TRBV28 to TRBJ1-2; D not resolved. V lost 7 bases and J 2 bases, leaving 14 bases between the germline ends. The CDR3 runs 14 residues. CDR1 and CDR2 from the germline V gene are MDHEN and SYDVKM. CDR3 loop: CASTLIGLNYGYTF. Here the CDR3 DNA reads TGTGCCAGCACGCTAATCGGTCTCAACTATGGCTACACCTTC.

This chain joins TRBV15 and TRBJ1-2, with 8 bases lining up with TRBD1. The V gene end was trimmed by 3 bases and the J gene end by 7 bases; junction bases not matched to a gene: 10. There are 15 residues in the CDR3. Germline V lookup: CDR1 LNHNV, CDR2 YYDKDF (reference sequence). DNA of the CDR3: TGTGCCACCAGCAGCAAGAAACAGGGGGGAATTGGCTACACCTTC. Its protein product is CATSSKKQGGIGYTF.

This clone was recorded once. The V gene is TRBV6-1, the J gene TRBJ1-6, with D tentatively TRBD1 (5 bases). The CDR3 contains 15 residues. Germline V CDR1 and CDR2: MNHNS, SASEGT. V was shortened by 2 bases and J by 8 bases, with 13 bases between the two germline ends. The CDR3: CASSESNRFYSPLHF. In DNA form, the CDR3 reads TGTGCCAGCAGTGAATCCAACAGGTTTTATTCACCCCTCCACTTT.

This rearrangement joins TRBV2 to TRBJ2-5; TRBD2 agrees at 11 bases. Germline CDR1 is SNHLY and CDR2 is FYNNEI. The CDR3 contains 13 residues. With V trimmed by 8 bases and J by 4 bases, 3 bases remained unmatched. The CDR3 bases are TGTGCCAGCCTGACTAGCGGGACAGAGACCCAGTACTTC. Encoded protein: CASLTSGTETQYF.

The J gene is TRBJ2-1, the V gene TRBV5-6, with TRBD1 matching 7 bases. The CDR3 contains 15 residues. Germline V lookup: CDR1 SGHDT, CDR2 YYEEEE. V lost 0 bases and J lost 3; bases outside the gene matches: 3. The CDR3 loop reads CASSLVGTDYNEQFF. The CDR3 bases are TGTGCCAGCAGCTTGGTAGGGACAGACTACAATGAGCAGTTCTTC.

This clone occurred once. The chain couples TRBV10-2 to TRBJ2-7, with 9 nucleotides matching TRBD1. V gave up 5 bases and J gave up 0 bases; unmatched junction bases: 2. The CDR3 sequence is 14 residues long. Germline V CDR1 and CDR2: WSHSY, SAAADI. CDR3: CASSRDRDSYEQYV. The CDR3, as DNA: TGCGCCAGCAGTCGGGACAGGGACTCCTACGAGCAGTACGTC.